This TCR beta chain was recovered during a study of T cell responses to AZD1222 COVID-19 vaccine. Study-level points and caveats: Possibly, clonal diversity was underestimated; donors were largely white British and included more females.

For this clone: Its target is unknown.

CDR3 size: 17 residues. V dropped 4 bases and J dropped 5 bases, with 23 bases sitting between them. CDR1 is SGHDN, CDR2 FVKESK, per germline. The assay was immunoSEQ multiplex PCR, and TCRdb's table has in-frame clones only and misses some. In the table there are around 60,000 clones, 80% to 90% of which are singletons. The gene calls are TRBV14 and TRBJ1-2; D is perhaps TRBD1 (5 bases). The clonotype originates from an adult in good health. The starting material was peripheral blood, obtained on day 0 of AZD1222 vaccination. CDR3 amino acids: CASSRGVSTSGRYGYTF. The CDR3 bases are TGTGCCAGCAGCCGGGGGGTGTCGACCAGCGGGCGATATGGCTACACCTTC. The full variable domain, in which reference TRBV14 and TRBJ1-2 provide the parts outside the CDR3, is EAGVTQFPSHSVIEKGQTVTLRCDPISGHDNLYWYRRVMGKEIKFLLHFVKESKQDESGMPNNRFLAERTGGTYSTLKVQPAELEDSGVYFCASSRGVSTSGRYGYTFGSGTRLTVV.